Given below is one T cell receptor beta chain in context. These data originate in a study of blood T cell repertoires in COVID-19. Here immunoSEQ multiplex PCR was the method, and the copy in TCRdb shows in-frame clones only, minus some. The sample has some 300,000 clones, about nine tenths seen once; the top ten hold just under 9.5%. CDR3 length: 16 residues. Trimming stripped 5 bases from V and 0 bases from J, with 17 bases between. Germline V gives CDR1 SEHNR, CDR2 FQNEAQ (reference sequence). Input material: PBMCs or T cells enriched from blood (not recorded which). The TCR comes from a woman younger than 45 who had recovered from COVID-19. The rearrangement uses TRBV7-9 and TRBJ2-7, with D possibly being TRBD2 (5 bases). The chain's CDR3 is CASSPWTGQSSYEQYF. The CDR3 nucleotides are TGTGCCAGCAGCCCGTGGACTGGGCAAAGCTCCTACGAGCAGTACTTC. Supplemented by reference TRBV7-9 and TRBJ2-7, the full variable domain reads DTGVSQNPRHKITKRGQNVTFRCDPISEHNRLYWYRQTLGQGPEFLTYFQNEAQLEKSRLLSDRFSAERPKGSFSTLEIQRTEQGDSAMYLCASSPWTGQSSYEQYFGPGTRLTVT.